What follows are 8 T cell receptor beta chains derived from one specimen sequenced in a study of regulatory T cells in long-lasting Graves disease. Arm-PCR of CDR3 regions and iRepertoire HTBI primers were used to build TCR beta libraries. TCRdb fed the multiplex PCR reads into MiXCR, producing one record per CDR3 protein. The profile shows 350,000 to 500,000 distinct CDR3 sequences, 12% to 15% of them singletons. Indicated time point: newly diagnosed GD, antithyroid drugs for less than 3 months. PBMC-derived RNA was used for the TCR library. This sample was also put to use in a study of T cells in Graves' hyperthyroidism and ophthalmopathy.

The sequences come from peripheral blood mononuclear cells (PBMCs), collected at new diagnosis, from a patient treated with antithyroid drugs. The origin of the receptors is a woman aged 45 to 65 with Graves disease.

This clonotype was found a few times. CDR3 nucleotide sequence: TGCAGTGCTAGTTACAGGGCCCTCTACGAGCAGTACTTC. This sequence encodes CSASYRALYEQYF. The J gene is TRBJ2-7, the V gene TRBV20-1; maybe TRBD1 (6 bases). With 3 bases removed from V and 3 bases from J, the gap between germline ends came to 12 bases. The CDR3 is made up of 13 amino acids. CDR1 and CDR2 from the germline V gene are DFQATT and SNEGSKA (reference sequence).

This sequence joins TRBV5-1 and TRBJ2-3; 10 bases align to TRBD2. Germline CDR1 reads SGHRS; CDR2 reads YFSETQ. The CDR3 sequence is 16 residues long. J lost 2 bases, V lost 2 bases, and 5 bases had no gene match. In DNA form, the CDR3 reads TGCGCCAGCAGCTTAACCGGGACTAGCGACACAGATACGCAGTATTTT. It translates to CASSLTGTSDTDTQYF.

This clonotype was recorded a few times. The CDR3 DNA sequence: TGCAGCGGCCGACACGGGAATGAAGCTTTCTTT. Translation: CSGRHGNEAFF. This chain connects TRBV29-1 to TRBJ1-1; no definite D call. The V gene's germline CDR1 is SQVTM and CDR2 ANQGSEA. CDR3 length: 11 residues. The V gene lost 7 bases and the J gene lost 7 bases, with 13 bases spanning the gap.

This clonotype showed up many times. The chain couples TRBV24-1 to TRBJ2-1; D is unclear. Germline CDR1 reads KGHDR; CDR2 reads SFDVKD. The ends were cut back, 2 bases at V and 8 bases at J, with 15 bases in the middle. The CDR3 runs 15 residues. The CDR3 DNA sequence: TGTGCCACCAGTGATTGGGGTGCAGCCGCGGATGAGCAGTTCTTC. This codes for CATSDWGAAADEQFF.

At least ten counts were recorded for this clonotype. V gene TRBV6-1 combines with J gene TRBJ2-7; possible D gene TRBD2, 6 bases. Between the trimmed V and J ends, which lost 8 bases and 1 base, there was a span of 18 bases. Per the germline V gene, CDR1 is MNHNS and CDR2 is SASEGT. This CDR3 spans 15 amino acids. CDR3 nucleotide sequence: TGTGCCAGCGCCACTTTAGCGGATTTTTCCTACGAGCAGTACTTC. Residues: CASATLADFSYEQYF.

The V gene is TRBV7-9, the J gene TRBJ1-3; D is unresolved. The V and J ends lost 4 bases and 4 bases respectively, with 17 bases between them. The germline V gene has CDR1 SEHNR and CDR2 FQNEAQ (reference sequence). There are 16 residues in the CDR3. This CDR3 reads CASSSGQAAFGNTIYF. For the CDR3, the DNA is TGTGCCAGCAGCTCCGGGCAGGCGGCTTTCGGAAACACCATATATTTT. Full variable domain (outside the CDR3, taken from reference TRBV7-9 and TRBJ1-3): DTGVSQNPRHKITKRGQNVTFRCDPISEHNRLYWYRQTLGQGPEFLTYFQNEAQLEKSRLLSDRFSAERPKGSFSTLEIQRTEQGDSAMYLCASSSGQAAFGNTIYFGEGSWLTVV.

This chain joins TRBV7-8 and TRBJ2-1; 15 nucleotides match TRBD2. Germline trimming cut 4 bases from V and 16 bases from J; bases unmatched to any gene: 5. The CDR3 is 13 residues long. From germline, CDR1 is SGHVS and CDR2 FQNEAQ. For the CDR3, the DNA is TGTGCCAGCAGCTACGGACTAGCGGGAGGGGGTTTCTTC. Encoded protein: CASSYGLAGGGFF.

This clonotype has a count of ten or more. This sequence joins TRBV18 and TRBJ2-5; TRBD1 matches 8 bases. The V and J ends lost 1 base and 5 bases, in that order; junction bases with no gene match: 3. CDR3 length: 14 residues. CDR1 KGHSH and CDR2 LQKENI come from the germline V gene. CDR3: CASSPRTGRETQYF. CDR3 DNA sequence: TGTGCCAGCTCACCACGGACAGGGCGGGAGACCCAGTACTTC.